Listed below are T cell receptor beta chains from one sample, sequenced in a study of blood T cell repertoires in COVID-19. Measured with immunoSEQ multiplex PCR; TCRdb has only the in-frame clones, and not every one. Of approximately 180,000 clones in the sample, 75% to 80% were seen once. Sequencing used peripheral blood. The receptors derive from a woman in her seventies with acute or convalescent COVID-19. CDR3s include the opening cysteine and the closing phenylalanine or tryptophan. Each record gives: D gene, clone size, V gene, J gene, CDR3 protein, CDR3 DNA. A D gene is named only where the DNA matches it firmly. Some rows mark clone size as missing; the rest say once, few, many or name a class of expanded clone.

.	.	TRBV6-6	TRBJ2-7	CASSTKGYEQYF	TGTGCCAGCAGCACCAAGGGGTACGAGCAGTACTTC
.	.	TRBV5-1	TRBJ2-3	CASSLAGSLTDTQYF	TGCGCCAGCAGCTTGGCAGGGTCTCTGACAGATACGCAGTATTTT
.	.	TRBV30	TRBJ2-1	CAWNSRGYNEQFF	TGTGCCTGGAACTCACGGGGCTACAATGAGCAGTTCTTC
.	.	TRBV28	TRBJ1-1	CASSLSDLNTEAFF	TGTGCCAGCAGCTTATCAGATTTGAACACTGAAGCTTTCTTT
TRBD2	.	TRBV5-6	TRBJ2-7	CASSLAGGPGEQYF	TGTGCCAGCAGCTTGGCGGGAGGGCCGGGCGAGCAGTACTTC
.	.	TRBV29-1	TRBJ2-1	CSVDSPLGTHNEQFF	TGCAGCGTTGATTCCCCTCTCGGGACTCACAATGAGCAGTTCTTC
.	.	TRBV18	TRBJ2-2	CASSPRQLGQNTGELFF	TGTGCCAGCTCACCACGTCAATTGGGACAGAACACCGGGGAGCTGTTTTTT
TRBD2	.	TRBV7-2	TRBJ2-2	CASSLSGGANTGELFF	TGTGCCAGCAGCTTAAGCGGGGGAGCGAACACCGGGGAGCTGTTTTTT
.	few	TRBV7-3	TRBJ2-2	CASSLRLAGELFF	TGTGCCAGCAGCTTGCGCCTAGCCGGGGAGCTGTTTTTT
.	.	TRBV6-2/TRBV6-3	TRBJ2-1	CASSLELHEQFF	TGTGCCAGCAGTTTAGAACTTCATGAGCAGTTCTTC
TRBD1	.	TRBV5-1	TRBJ1-2	CASSLGQGTGGYTF	TGCGCCAGCAGCTTGGGACAGGGGACGGGTGGCTACACCTTC
TRBD2	.	TRBV7-6	TRBJ2-2	CASSFPRTSGRAGELFF	TGTGCCAGCAGCTTCCCCCGGACTAGCGGGAGGGCCGGGGAGCTGTTTTTT
.	once	TRBV6-1	TRBJ2-7	CASSEVLGALTYEQYF	TGTGCCAGCAGTGAAGTTCTGGGGGCTCTGACCTACGAGCAGTACTTC
TRBD2	.	TRBV7-3	TRBJ2-2	CATSSLGGDTGELFF	TGTGCCACCAGCTCCTTGGGGGGGGACACCGGGGAGCTGTTTTTT
TRBD1	.	TRBV7-8	TRBJ2-1	CASSFQWYRGRNEQFF	TGTGCCAGCAGCTTTCAATGGTACAGGGGAAGGAATGAGCAGTTCTTC
.	few	TRBV2	TRBJ2-1	CASSAQGGSYNEQFF	TGTGCCAGCAGTGCACAGGGCGGCTCCTACAATGAGCAGTTCTTC
.	.	TRBV11-2	TRBJ2-7	CASSLGRYGQVTYEQYF	TGTGCCAGCAGCTTAGGCCGCTATGGGCAGGTCACCTACGAGCAGTACTTC
.	.	TRBV6-1	TRBJ2-7	CASSDPAAYEQYF	TGTGCCAGCAGTGATCCGGCGGCCTACGAGCAGTACTTC
TRBD1	.	TRBV11-3	TRBJ2-2	CASSPDRGANTGELFF	TGTGCCAGCAGCCCCGACAGGGGCGCGAACACCGGGGAGCTGTTTTTT
.	once	TRBV9	TRBJ2-1	CASSVGLVADLVHEQFF	TGTGCCAGCAGCGTAGGACTAGTCGCGGATTTGGTGCATGAGCAGTTCTTC
.	once	TRBV7-8	TRBJ2-5	CASSSRYSGFQETQYF	TGTGCCAGCAGCTCCCGGTACAGCGGATTTCAGGAGACCCAGTACTTC
.	.	TRBV27	TRBJ2-1	CASSKAKTRRDFQGGDVYNEQFF	TGTGCCAGCAGTAAAGCAAAAACCCGGCGGGACTTTCAGGGAGGAGATGTATACAATGAGCAGTTCTTC
TRBD1	many	TRBV7-9	TRBJ2-5	CASSLEGTVSQETQYF	TGTGCCAGCAGCTTAGAAGGGACAGTGTCCCAAGAGACCCAGTACTTC
.	.	TRBV27	TRBJ2-1	CASSPGGSYNEQFF	TGTGCCAGCAGTCCCGGCGGATCCTACAATGAGCAGTTCTTC
TRBD1	.	TRBV19	TRBJ2-3	CASRDRGTDTQYF	TGTGCCAGCAGGGACAGGGGGACAGATACGCAGTATTTT
TRBD2	.	TRBV6-7	TRBJ2-1	CASSHARGLAGEPYNEQFF	TGTGCCAGCAGTCATGCTAGGGGGCTAGCGGGAGAACCCTACAATGAGCAGTTCTTC
TRBD1	.	TRBV7-8	TRBJ1-2	CASSLVLGRGNYGYTF	TGTGCCAGCAGCTTAGTCCTGGGCAGGGGGAACTATGGCTACACCTTC
.	once	TRBV6-5	TRBJ2-1	CASNLGSSYNEQFF	TGTGCCAGCAATCTCGGGAGCTCCTACAATGAGCAGTTCTTC
.	.	TRBV7-8	TRBJ2-3	CASSLVGSLDTQYF	TGTGCCAGCAGCTTAGTGGGCTCCTTAGATACGCAGTATTTT
TRBD2	once	TRBV5-6	TRBJ2-3	CASSLRLAGGLMADTQYF	TGTGCCAGCAGCCTGAGACTAGCGGGAGGGCTAATGGCAGATACGCAGTATTTT
TRBD1	.	TRBV2	TRBJ2-1	CASSPGPGQGANEQFF	TGTGCCAGCAGCCCCGGTCCGGGACAGGGGGCAAATGAGCAGTTCTTC
.	.	TRBV4-2	TRBJ1-1	CASSQEQYTEAFF	TGTGCCAGCAGCCAAGAGCAGTACACTGAAGCTTTCTTT
.	.	TRBV12-5	TRBJ2-6	CASGSSGLISGANVLTF	TGTGCTAGTGGTTCTTCGGGACTGATCTCTGGGGCCAACGTCCTGACTTTC
.	.	TRBV3-1/TRBV3-2	TRBJ1-2	CASSQVLKAGGYTF	TGTGCCAGCAGCCAAGTATTAAAAGCGGGAGGCTACACCTTC
.	.	TRBV14	TRBJ2-1	CASSPLRVGHREQFF	TGTGCCAGCAGCCCATTGAGGGTGGGCCATCGGGAGCAGTTCTTC
TRBD2	.	TRBV28	TRBJ2-1	CASSPSGRGPYNEQFF	TGTGCCAGCAGTCCTAGCGGGAGGGGCCCTTACAATGAGCAGTTCTTC
.	.	TRBV7-8	TRBJ2-2	CASSLNQNTGELFF	TGTGCCAGCAGCTTAAATCAAAACACCGGGGAGCTGTTTTTT
.	.	TRBV5-1	TRBJ2-1	CASGTYNEQFF	TGCGCCAGCGGGACTTACAATGAGCAGTTCTTC
.	.	TRBV5-1	TRBJ2-1	CASSFPGGTYNEQFF	TGCGCCAGCAGCTTCCCCGGAGGAACCTACAATGAGCAGTTCTTC
.	.	TRBV30	TRBJ1-2	CAWSTPGGGYTF	TGTGCCTGGAGTACTCCCGGGGGTGGCTACACCTTC
TRBD2	.	TRBV6-5	TRBJ2-5	CASSSGLATKETQYF	TGTGCCAGCAGTTCCGGACTAGCGACAAAAGAGACCCAGTACTTC
.	.	TRBV6-6	TRBJ1-3	CASCRESAGNTIYF	TGTGCCAGCTGCCGGGAGTCCGCTGGAAACACCATATATTTT
.	few	TRBV18	TRBJ2-7	CASSLSRLVIPYEQYF	TGTGCCAGCTCACTTTCCCGACTAGTAATTCCCTACGAGCAGTACTTC
TRBD2	.	TRBV5-1	TRBJ2-1	CASSEGLAGGLGSYNEQFF	TGCGCCAGCAGCGAGGGACTAGCGGGAGGGCTTGGCTCCTACAATGAGCAGTTCTTC
.	.	TRBV3-1/TRBV3-2	TRBJ2-1	CASSPYLHSTSSGEQFF	TGTGCCAGCAGCCCTTACCTTCACTCGACTAGTTCCGGTGAGCAGTTCTTC